The 17 T cell receptor beta chains reported below all come from one sample, sequenced in a study of shared clonotypes between healthy human individuals. TCRdb's table, derived via immunoSEQ multiplex PCR, lists solely in-frame clones and lacks some. The table records 1,400,000 or so clones, approximately 98.5% of them present only once. The sample was naive CD4+ T cells sorted from blood. This sample's subset: CD45RA+ positively selected. The receptors come from a man aged 30 to 39 in good health.

CDR3 coding DNA: TGTGCCAGCAGTGAAGCTAGGACCAGCAATCAGCCCCAGCATTTT. It specifies CASSEARTSNQPQHF. This chain connects TRBV2 to TRBJ1-5, with no clear D. The CDR3 is 15 amino acids. Germline-derived CDR1 and CDR2 are SNHLY and FYNNEI. The V end lost 0 bases, the J end lost 1 base, and 7 bases lay between the germline ends.

This chain links TRBV11-2 with TRBJ2-1, with TRBD2 identical over 11 bases. CDR3 length equals 15 residues. Looked up from germline, CDR1 is SGHAT and CDR2 is FQNNGV. The V gene end was trimmed by 5 bases and the J gene end by 7 bases; junction bases not matched to a gene: 7. The CDR3 is CASSVAGGPGNEQFF. The CDR3 DNA sequence: TGTGCCAGCAGCGTAGCGGGAGGGCCTGGGAATGAGCAGTTCTTC.

CDR3 amino acids: CASSIAHLFTDTQYF. DNA for the CDR3: TGTGCCAGTAGTATAGCTCATCTATTCACAGATACGCAGTATTTT. The chain links TRBV19 to TRBJ2-3; D gene ambiguous. This CDR3 contains 15 residues. Germline values: CDR1 LNHDA, CDR2 SQIVND (reference sequence). V was trimmed by 1 base and J by 2 bases, leaving 10 bases between them.

The chain combines TRBV10-3 with TRBJ1-5, with D hard to call. The CDR3 contains 14 residues. Germline lookup yields CDR1 ENHRY and CDR2 SYGVKD. Trimming removed 3 bases at V and 5 bases at J, with 11 bases between. The CDR3 DNA follows: TGTGCCATCAGTGACTCTGTTAGAGATCAGCCCCAGCATTTT. It yields the protein CAISDSVRDQPQHF.

The V and J genes are TRBV27 and TRBJ2-7; 7 nucleotides align to TRBD2. This CDR3 region has 13 residues. Trimming took 3 bases from V and 3 from J; bases not matched to a gene: 2. Germline assignment: CDR1 MNHEY and CDR2 SMNVEV (reference sequence). The CDR3 here is CASSLAGVYEQYF. As DNA, the CDR3 is TGTGCCAGCAGTTTGGCGGGAGTCTACGAGCAGTACTTC.

J is TRBJ1-1 and V is TRBV11-2; D is perhaps TRBD1 (6 bases). Germline lookup yields CDR1 SGHAT and CDR2 FQNNGV. The CDR3 extends over 15 amino acids. Trimming took off 1 base at V and 7 bases at J, with 16 bases between the two ends. The CDR3 DNA is TGTGCCAGCAGCTTAGCTCGGTCCGGAGGGGGTGAAGCTTTCTTT. Encoded protein: CASSLARSGGGEAFF. Drawing the rest from reference TRBV11-2 and TRBJ1-1, the complete variable domain is EAGVAQSPRYKIIEKRQSVAFWCNPISGHATLYWYQQILGQGPKLLIQFQNNGVVDDSQLPKDRFSAERLKGVDSTLKIQPAKLEDSAVYLCASSLARSGGGEAFFGQGTRLTVV.

V is TRBV5-1 and J is TRBJ1-5, with a possible D match to TRBD1 (6 bases). Looked up from germline, CDR1 is SGHRS and CDR2 is YFSETQ. V lost 0 bases to trimming and J lost 3 bases, with 16 bases between them. The CDR3 has 17 amino acids. The CDR3 sequence: CASSLVRVTGFNQPQHF. Here the CDR3 DNA reads TGCGCCAGCAGCTTGGTTAGGGTGACAGGTTTCAATCAGCCCCAGCATTTT.

The rearrangement joins TRBV27 to TRBJ2-3; D unclear. Germline CDR1 MNHEY, CDR2 SMNVEV (reference sequence). The ends were cut back, 2 bases at V and 6 bases at J, with 12 bases in the middle. The CDR3 sequence is 14 residues long. In DNA form, the CDR3 reads TGTGCCAGCAGTTTAAAGGACGCTAGGGATACGCAGTATTTT. Its protein is CASSLKDARDTQYF.

As regards this clone: This CDR3 is also generated by other DNA sequences in the sample. The rearrangement uses TRBV9 and TRBJ2-3; 8 bases are a match to TRBD1. The CDR3 consists of 14 residues. The J segment lost 3 bases and the V segment lost 2 bases, leaving 2 bases of the junction unmatched. Germline V lookup: CDR1 SGDLS, CDR2 YYNGEE. This CDR3 is CASSVQGATDTQYF. CDR3 nucleotide sequence: TGTGCCAGCAGCGTCCAGGGGGCTACAGATACGCAGTATTTT.

This chain joins TRBV7-2 and TRBJ2-5, with TRBD2 matching over 10 bases. After removal of 1 base from V and 5 bases from J, the junction contained 7 bases not matched to a gene. CDR1 SGHTA and CDR2 FQGNSA come from the germline V gene. CDR3 size: 16 residues. CDR3 residues: CASSLVSLAGEETQYF. For the CDR3, the DNA is TGTGCCAGCAGCTTAGTCTCCCTAGCGGGAGAGGAGACCCAGTACTTC.

The chain employs TRBV9 and TRBJ2-2; no definite D call. Trimming cost V 0 bases and J 7 bases, with 10 bases left between them. Germline CDR1 reads SGDLS; CDR2 reads YYNGEE. This CDR3 spans 14 amino acids. The CDR3 loop reads CASSVAQTGGELFF. Written as DNA, the CDR3 is TGTGCCAGCAGCGTAGCGCAGACGGGCGGGGAGCTGTTTTTT.

This CDR3 is CASKISGSGNTGELFF. As DNA, the CDR3 is TGTGCCAGCAAAATTAGCGGGAGTGGGAACACCGGGGAGCTGTTTTTT. V usage is TRBV7-9 and J usage is TRBJ2-2, with 9 positions matching TRBD2. V was clipped by 7 bases and J by 1 base; unmatched bases: 7. From germline, CDR1 is SEHNR and CDR2 FQNEAQ (reference sequence). The CDR3 is 16 residues long.

The chain is built from TRBV5-4 and TRBJ2-1; 7 positions match TRBD1. There are 16 residues in the CDR3. Germline V gene data show CDR1 as SGHNT and CDR2 as YYREEE (reference sequence). Trimming cost V 3 bases and J 4 bases; bases outside gene matches: 10. CDR3 amino acids: CASSSWRQGPYNEQFF. The CDR3 DNA is TGTGCCAGCAGCTCGTGGAGACAGGGTCCTTACAATGAGCAGTTCTTC. Full variable domain (outside the CDR3, taken from reference TRBV5-4 and TRBJ2-1): ETGVTQSPTHLIKTRGQQVTLRCSSQSGHNTVSWYQQALGQGPQFIFQYYREEENGRGNFPPRFSGLQFPNYSSELNVNALELDDSALYLCASSSWRQGPYNEQFFGPGTRLTVL.

This chain uses TRBV29-1 with TRBJ2-5, with D possibly being TRBD2 (5 bases). The CDR3 is 12 amino acids. The V gene lost 7 bases and the J gene lost 0 bases, with 9 bases spanning the gap. From germline, CDR1 is SQVTM and CDR2 ANQGSEA. CDR3 DNA sequence: TGCAGCGGAGCGGAGTACCAAGAGACCCAGTACTTC. It translates to CSGAEYQETQYF.

The chain joins TRBV4-3 to TRBJ2-5; 10 bases align to TRBD2. V lost 1 base, J lost 5 bases, and 7 bases stayed unmatched. Germline CDR1 LGHNA, CDR2 YSLEER. The CDR3 is 16 amino acids. The CDR3 DNA is TGCGCCAGCAGCCAAGCCTTACTAGCGGGGTCGGAGACCCAGTACTTC. This gives the protein CASSQALLAGSETQYF.

This chain joins TRBV11-2 and TRBJ2-7; D remains ambiguous. V lost 5 bases, J lost 0 bases, and 8 bases lay in between. CDR3 length: 13 residues. Germline lookup yields CDR1 SGHAT and CDR2 FQNNGV. CDR3 DNA: TGTGCCAGCAGCCCCCTAATCTCCTACGAGCAGTACTTC. Its protein product is CASSPLISYEQYF. The variable domain in full, with the rest retrieved from reference TRBV11-2 and TRBJ2-7, is EAGVAQSPRYKIIEKRQSVAFWCNPISGHATLYWYQQILGQGPKLLIQFQNNGVVDDSQLPKDRFSAERLKGVDSTLKIQPAKLEDSAVYLCASSPLISYEQYFGPGTRLTVT.

The rearrangement uses TRBV29-1 and TRBJ2-5, with D unclear. CDR3 length: 13 amino acids. Germline values: CDR1 SQVTM, CDR2 ANQGSEA. The germline V and J ends were trimmed by 3 bases and 1 base, with 9 bases remaining between them. The CDR3 DNA reads TGCAGCGTTGACCCTGCGTGCCAAGAGACCCAGTACTTC. Residues: CSVDPACQETQYF.